This TCR beta chain came from a study of shared clonotypes between healthy human individuals. Comments on this clone: Antigen: not known.

Deep was the level used in running the assay. The DNA input per sorted-subset replicate PCR was 150 to 200 ng, corresponding to roughly 30,000 T cell genomes. Sequenced by immunoSEQ multiplex PCR; TCRdb stores in-frame clones only, minus some. The sample shows around 1.1 million clones, approximately 80% of them seen only once. Germline V gene sequence: CDR1 GTSNPN, CDR2 SVGIG (reference sequence). V shed 4 bases and J 2 bases; nucleotides not matched to a gene: 13. CDR3 length: 16 amino acids. Study-level points and caveats: Since donors were few, the genetic and exposure-history diversity represented was limited. Naive CD4 clonotypes were shared across a handful of donors at about 5.2%.

The sequencing sample was made of memory CD4+ T cells from PBMCs. The subset denotes: CD45RA-negative fraction. The receptor's source is a man between 18 and 29 years old in good health. Some clones in this sample may be carry-over from other donors' samples. This sequence joins TRBV30 and TRBJ2-7; TRBD2 agrees at 8 bases. The CDR3 is CAWTPPRLAITYEQYF. The CDR3 region has the DNA TGTGCCTGGACCCCCCCCCGACTAGCGATCACCTACGAGCAGTACTTC.